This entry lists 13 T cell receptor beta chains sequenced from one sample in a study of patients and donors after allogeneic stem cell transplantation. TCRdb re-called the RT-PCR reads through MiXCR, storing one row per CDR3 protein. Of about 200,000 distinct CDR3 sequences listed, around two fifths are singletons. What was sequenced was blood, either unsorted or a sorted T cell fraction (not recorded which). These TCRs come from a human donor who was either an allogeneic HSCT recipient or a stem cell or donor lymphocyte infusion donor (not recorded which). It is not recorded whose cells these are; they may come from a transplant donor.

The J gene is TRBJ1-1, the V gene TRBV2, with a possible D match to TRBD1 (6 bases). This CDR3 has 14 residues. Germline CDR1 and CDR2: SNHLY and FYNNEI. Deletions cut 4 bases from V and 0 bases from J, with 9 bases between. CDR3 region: CASSADSLNTEAFF. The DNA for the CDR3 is TGTGCCAGCAGTGCGGACAGCTTGAACACTGAAGCTTTCTTT.

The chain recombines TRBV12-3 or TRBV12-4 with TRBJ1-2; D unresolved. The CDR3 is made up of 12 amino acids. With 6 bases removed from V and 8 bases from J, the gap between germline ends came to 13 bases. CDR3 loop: CASSPQVGGYTF. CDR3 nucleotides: TGTGCCAGCAGCCCCCAGGTCGGCGGCTACACCTTC.

CDR3 residues: CASNLDRGNQPQHF. As DNA, the CDR3 is TGTGCCAGCAACCTGGACAGAGGCAATCAGCCCCAGCATTTT. The genes are TRBV2 and TRBJ1-5; maybe TRBD1 (6 bases). This CDR3 comprises 14 residues. Germline lookup yields CDR1 SNHLY and CDR2 FYNNEI. V was trimmed by 7 bases and J by 2 bases, leaving 12 bases between them.

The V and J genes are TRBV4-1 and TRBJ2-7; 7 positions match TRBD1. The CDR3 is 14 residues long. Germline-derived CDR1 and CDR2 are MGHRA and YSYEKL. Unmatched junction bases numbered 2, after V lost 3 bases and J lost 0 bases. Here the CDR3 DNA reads TGCGCCAGCAGCCAGGGGACAGCCTCCTACGAGCAGTACTTC. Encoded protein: CASSQGTASYEQYF.

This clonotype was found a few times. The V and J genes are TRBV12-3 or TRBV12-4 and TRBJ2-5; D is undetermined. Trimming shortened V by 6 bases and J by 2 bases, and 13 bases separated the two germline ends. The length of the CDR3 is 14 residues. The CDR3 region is CASSLILGQETQYF. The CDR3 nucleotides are TGTGCCAGCAGCCTTATTTTGGGTCAAGAGACCCAGTACTTC.

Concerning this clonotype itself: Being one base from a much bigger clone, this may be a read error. CDR3 bases: TGTGCCAGCAGTTTGGCCAGGTCGTATAGCAATCAGCCCAAGCATTTT. This gives the protein CASSLARSYSNQPKHF. This sequence joins TRBV12-3 or TRBV12-4 and TRBJ1-5; D gene uncertain. CDR3 length: 16 amino acids.

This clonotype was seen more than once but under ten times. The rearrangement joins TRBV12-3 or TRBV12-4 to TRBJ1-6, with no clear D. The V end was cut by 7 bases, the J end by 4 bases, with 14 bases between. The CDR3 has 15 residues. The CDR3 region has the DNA TGTGCCAGCACGTCGCAGCTCCAGTATAATTCACCCCTCCACTTT. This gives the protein CASTSQLQYNSPLHF.

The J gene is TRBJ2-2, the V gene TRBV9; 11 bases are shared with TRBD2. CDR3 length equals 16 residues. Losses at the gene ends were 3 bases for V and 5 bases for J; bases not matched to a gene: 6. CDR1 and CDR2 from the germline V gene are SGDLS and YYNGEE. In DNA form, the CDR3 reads TGTGCCAGCAGCGCTTCTAGCGGGGGGCGGACCGGGGAGCTGTTTTTT. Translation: CASSASSGGRTGELFF.

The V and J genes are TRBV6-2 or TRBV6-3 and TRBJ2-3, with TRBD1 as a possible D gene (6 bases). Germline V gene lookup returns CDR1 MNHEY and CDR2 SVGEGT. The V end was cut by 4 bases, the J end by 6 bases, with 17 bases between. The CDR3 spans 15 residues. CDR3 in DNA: TGTGCCAGCAGTTTGCCCAGGGGACCTCCGGATACGCAGTATTTT. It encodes CASSLPRGPPDTQYF.

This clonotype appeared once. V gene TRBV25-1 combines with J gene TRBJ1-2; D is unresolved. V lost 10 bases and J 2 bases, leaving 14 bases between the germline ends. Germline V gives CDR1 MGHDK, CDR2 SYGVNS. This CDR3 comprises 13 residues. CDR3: CATSPGSNYGYTF. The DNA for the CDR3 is TGTGCCACCTCCCCCGGGAGCAACTATGGCTACACCTTC.

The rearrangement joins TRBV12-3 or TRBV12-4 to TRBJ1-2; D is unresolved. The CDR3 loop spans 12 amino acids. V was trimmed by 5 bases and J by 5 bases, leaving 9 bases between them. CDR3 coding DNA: TGTGCCAGCAGTCGGCGTCGGTATGGCTACACCTTC. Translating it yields CASSRRRYGYTF.

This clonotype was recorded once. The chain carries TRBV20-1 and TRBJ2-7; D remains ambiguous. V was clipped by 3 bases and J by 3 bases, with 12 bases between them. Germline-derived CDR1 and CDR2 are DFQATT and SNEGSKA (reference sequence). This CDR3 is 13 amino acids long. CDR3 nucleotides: TGCAGTGCTAGCGCCCGTGTGGTCTACGAGCAGTACTTC. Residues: CSASARVVYEQYF.

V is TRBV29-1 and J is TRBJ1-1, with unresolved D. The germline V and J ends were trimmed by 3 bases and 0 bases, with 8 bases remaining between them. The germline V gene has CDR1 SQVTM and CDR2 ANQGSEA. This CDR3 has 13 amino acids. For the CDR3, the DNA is TGCAGCGTTGACGACCGTATGAACACTGAAGCTTTCTTT. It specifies CSVDDRMNTEAFF.